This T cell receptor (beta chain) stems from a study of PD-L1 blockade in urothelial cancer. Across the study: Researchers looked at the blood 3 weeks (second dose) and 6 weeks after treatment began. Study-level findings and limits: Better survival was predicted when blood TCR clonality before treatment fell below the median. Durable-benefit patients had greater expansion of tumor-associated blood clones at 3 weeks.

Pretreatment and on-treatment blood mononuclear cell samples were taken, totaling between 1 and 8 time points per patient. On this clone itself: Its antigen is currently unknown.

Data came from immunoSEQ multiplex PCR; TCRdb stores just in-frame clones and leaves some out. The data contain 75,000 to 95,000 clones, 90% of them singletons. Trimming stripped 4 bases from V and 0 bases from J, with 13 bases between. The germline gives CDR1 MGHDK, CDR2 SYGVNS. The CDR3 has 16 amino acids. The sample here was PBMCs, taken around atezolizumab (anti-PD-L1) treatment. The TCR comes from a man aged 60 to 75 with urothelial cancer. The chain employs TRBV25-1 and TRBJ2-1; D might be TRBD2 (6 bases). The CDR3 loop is CASSATGVRSYNEQFF. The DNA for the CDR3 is TGTGCCAGCAGTGCAACGGGAGTACGCTCCTACAATGAGCAGTTCTTC. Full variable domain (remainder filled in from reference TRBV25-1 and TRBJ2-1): EADIYQTPRYLVIGTGKKITLECSQTMGHDKMYWYQQDPGMELHLIHYSYGVNSTEKGDLSSESTVSRIRTEHFPLTLESARPSHTSQYLCASSATGVRSYNEQFFGPGTRLTVL.